The rows below give T cell receptor beta chains drawn from one sample of a study of graft-versus-host responses after intestinal transplantation. The assay was immunoSEQ multiplex PCR, and TCRdb's table has in-frame clones only and misses some. Here the sample spans about 40,000 clones, about 90% being singletons. The specimen comprised PBMCs, sampled around 43 weeks after intestinal transplant. Receptors originate from a human patient who received an intestinal transplant, so some T cells may come from the graft donor. Both conserved end residues are part of each CDR3. A D gene is named only where the DNA matches it firmly. The size of a clone is reported for some rows only, either as once, few or many, or as a class for expanded clones.

-	TRBJ2-7	-	TRBV2	TGTGCCAGCAGGGGGCAGGGCGACGAGCAGTACTTC	CASRGQGDEQYF
-	TRBJ2-1	TRBD2	TRBV9	TGTGCCAGCAGCCCTCTAGCGGGAGTGGGGAATGAGCAGTTCTTC	CASSPLAGVGNEQFF
-	TRBJ2-2	-	TRBV28	TGTGCCAGCCGCCCCCCCACCGGGGAGCTGTTTTTT	CASRPPTGELFF
-	TRBJ2-5	TRBD2	TRBV6-1	TGTGCCAGCAGTGCGGGGCGGGGGGGTTATCCTCAAGAGACCCAGTACTTC	CASSAGRGGYPQETQYF
-	TRBJ1-4	TRBD1	TRBV7-2	TGTGCCAGCAGCTCCCGGGACAGGCGTGCAACTAATGAAAAACTGTTTTTT	CASSSRDRRATNEKLFF
-	TRBJ1-1	-	TRBV6-5	TGTGCCAGCAGGATACAGGTGAACACTGAAGCTTTCTTT	CASRIQVNTEAFF
-	TRBJ2-3	TRBD1	TRBV11-2	TGTGCCAGCAGCTTACAGGGGGCGGCTAGCGGCACAGATACGCAGTATTTT	CASSLQGAASGTDTQYF
-	TRBJ2-2	-	TRBV15	TGTGCCACCAGCAGAACACCCGGGGAGCTGTTTTTT	CATSRTPGELFF
-	TRBJ2-7	TRBD2	TRBV9	TGTGCCAGCAGCGTAGAAGCGGGGGGGCCCTACGAGCAGTACTTC	CASSVEAGGPYEQYF
-	TRBJ1-4	TRBD1	TRBV10-3	TGTGCCTCTGGGACAGTTAATGAAAAACTGTTTTTT	CASGTVNEKLFF
-	TRBJ2-7	-	TRBV11-2	TGTGCCAGCAGCTTAGGTTCCTACGAGCAGTACTTC	CASSLGSYEQYF
-	TRBJ2-2	-	TRBV6-5	TGTGCCACCCGGATGGAGAACCCCACCGGGGAGCTGTTTTTT	CATRMENPTGELFF
-	TRBJ2-7	-	TRBV28	TGTGCCAGCAGTTTTCCCCGGGTTCCTTTCGAGCAGTACTTC	CASSFPRVPFEQYF
few	TRBJ1-2	-	TRBV19	TGTGCCAGTAGTACCCTGACACGTCGCTATGGCTACACCTTC	CASSTLTRRYGYTF
-	TRBJ1-6	-	TRBV7-9	TGTGCCAGCAGCTTGAGGAATTCACCCCTCCACTTT	CASSLRNSPLHF
-	TRBJ2-1	-	TRBV6-1	TGTGCCAGCAGTGAAAGTTACGGCGCACCTTACAATGAGCAGTTCTTC	CASSESYGAPYNEQFF
-	TRBJ1-1	-	TRBV6-5	TGTGCCAGCAGACCTGTAAACCGGAACACTGAAGCTTTCTTT	CASRPVNRNTEAFF
-	TRBJ2-5	TRBD2	TRBV29-1	TGCAGCGTTGCGGGGGGGGTAAGGGAGACCCAGTACTTC	CSVAGGVRETQYF
once	TRBJ2-1	-	TRBV6-1	TGTGCGACCTACCGGGGTTCAGCTGGCGGTGAGCAGTTCTTC	CATYRGSAGGEQFF
-	TRBJ2-2	-	TRBV6-1	TGTGCCAGCAGCGCCAACGAGGCCGGGGAGCTGTTTTTT	CASSANEAGELFF
-	TRBJ2-5	TRBD2	TRBV7-9	TGTGCCAGCAGCCCTACTCACTCGACTAGCGGGAGCAGAGAGACCCAGTACTTC	CASSPTHSTSGSRETQYF
-	TRBJ2-7	-	TRBV5-5	TGTGCCAGCAGCTTGGCCCCGCGGACACATCCCTACGAGCAGTACTTC	CASSLAPRTHPYEQYF
-	TRBJ2-3	TRBD2	TRBV7-9	TGTGCCAGCAGCTTGGGGATAGCGGGAGCCACAGATACGCAGTATTTT	CASSLGIAGATDTQYF
-	TRBJ2-1	-	TRBV27	TGTGCCAGCAGTCCATATAGCCACCGCTCCTACAATGAGCAGTTCTTC	CASSPYSHRSYNEQFF
-	TRBJ2-7	-	TRBV2	TGTGCCAGCACTACAGGCTACTCCTTCGACGAGCAGTACTTC	CASTTGYSFDEQYF
-	TRBJ2-7	-	TRBV10-1	TGCGCCAGCAGTGACGGACAGCCAGACTACGAGCAGTACTTC	CASSDGQPDYEQYF
-	TRBJ2-7	-	TRBV28	TGTGCCAGCAGTCCAGGGGTATACGAGCAGTACTTC	CASSPGVYEQYF
-	TRBJ2-4	TRBD2	TRBV5-6	TGTGCCAGCAGCTTGACTAGCGGGAGTTCTTTAGCCAAAAACATTCAGTACTTC	CASSLTSGSSLAKNIQYF
-	TRBJ2-7	-	TRBV6-5	TGTGCCAGCAGGGACTCCCACTACGAGCAGTACTTC	CASRDSHYEQYF
-	TRBJ1-2	-	TRBV4-1	TGCGCCAGCAGCCTACCGGGACCGCTTACAGGCTACACCTTC	CASSLPGPLTGYTF
-	TRBJ1-6	TRBD1	TRBV6-1	TGTGCCAGCCTGGACAGGTTGGGCTCACCCCTCCACTTT	CASLDRLGSPLHF
-	TRBJ2-3	TRBD2	TRBV7-2	TGTGCCAGCAGCCGGACTAGCGGGACCACAGATACGCAGTATTTT	CASSRTSGTTDTQYF
-	TRBJ2-3	-	TRBV28	TGTGCCAGCCGGACGGAGGGTCGGGATACGCAGTATTTT	CASRTEGRDTQYF
-	TRBJ1-6	TRBD1	TRBV6-5	TGTGCCAGCAGTTACGCGACAGGGGGTACGGGTTCACCCCTCCACTTT	CASSYATGGTGSPLHF
few	TRBJ1-1	-	TRBV20-1	TGCAGAAGTAGGGCAGGGACTGAAGCTTTCTTT	CRSRAGTEAFF
-	TRBJ2-7	TRBD2	TRBV7-2	TGTGCCAGCAGCTTAGATGGACTAGCGAGACTTCAGGGACCCTACGAGCAGTACTTC	CASSLDGLARLQGPYEQYF
-	TRBJ1-1	-	TRBV19	TGTGCCAGTAGTATAAAGCGGAACACTGAAGCTTTCTTT	CASSIKRNTEAFF
-	TRBJ2-2	-	TRBV11-2	TGTGCCAGCAAGTTAGGGAATACGAACACCGGGGAGCTGTTTTTT	CASKLGNTNTGELFF
-	TRBJ2-3	TRBD1	TRBV18	TGTGCCAGCTCACCAGTGGCAGGGGGAGATACGCAGTATTTT	CASSPVAGGDTQYF
-	TRBJ1-4	-	TRBV9	TGTGCCAGCAGCGTTAGGGTAACTAATGAAAAACTGTTTTTT	CASSVRVTNEKLFF
-	TRBJ1-3	-	TRBV9	TGTGCCAGCAGCCCTGATGTCCCGGGAGAGGCTGGAAACACCATATATTTT	CASSPDVPGEAGNTIYF
once	TRBJ1-1	-	TRBV29-1	TGCAGCGTCGAATCGGCTAATCTCGTTAGGAACACTGAAGCTTTCTTT	CSVESANLVRNTEAFF
-	TRBJ1-1	-	TRBV6-5	TGTGCCAGCAGTTACGGCCCAAACACTGAAGCTTTCTTT	CASSYGPNTEAFF
-	TRBJ2-3	-	TRBV6-1	TGTGCCAGCAATGACAGGCAACGGGGAGATACGCAGTATTTT	CASNDRQRGDTQYF
-	TRBJ2-7	-	TRBV7-9	TGTGCCAGCAGCTTAGCAGGGGAATCCTACGAGCAGTACTTC	CASSLAGESYEQYF
-	TRBJ2-3	-	TRBV5-1	TGCGCCAGCAGCCTCCCCGCAGATACGCAGTATTTT	CASSLPADTQYF
-	TRBJ2-7	-	TRBV6-1	TGTGCCAGCAGTGAAGGGACAGTTTCCTACGAGCAGTACTTC	CASSEGTVSYEQYF